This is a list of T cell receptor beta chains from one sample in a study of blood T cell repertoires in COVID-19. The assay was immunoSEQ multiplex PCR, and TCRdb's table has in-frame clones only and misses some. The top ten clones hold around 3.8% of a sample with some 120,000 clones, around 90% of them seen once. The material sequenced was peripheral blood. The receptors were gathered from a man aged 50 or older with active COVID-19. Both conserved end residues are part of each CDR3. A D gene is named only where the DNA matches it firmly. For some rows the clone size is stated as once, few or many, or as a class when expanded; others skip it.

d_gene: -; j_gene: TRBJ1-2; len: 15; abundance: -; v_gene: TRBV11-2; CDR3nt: TGTGCCAGCAGCTTAGATGATGGGGGGACCTATGGCTACACCTTC; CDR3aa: CASSLDDGGTYGYTF
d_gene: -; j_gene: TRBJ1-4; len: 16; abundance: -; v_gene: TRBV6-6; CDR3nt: TGTGCCAGCAGGTCCCTTTCGGGGGGAGATAATGAAAAACTGTTTTTT; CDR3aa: CASRSLSGGDNEKLFF
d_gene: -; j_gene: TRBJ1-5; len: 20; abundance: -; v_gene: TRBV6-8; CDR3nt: TGTGCCAGCAGTTACTCTCCGGGACAACCCCCCGGGGATAACAATCAGCCCCAGCATTTT; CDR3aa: CASSYSPGQPPGDNNQPQHF
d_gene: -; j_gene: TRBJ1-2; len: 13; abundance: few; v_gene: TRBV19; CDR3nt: TGTGCCAGTAGTAAGGACACGAGCTATGGCTACACCTTC; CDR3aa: CASSKDTSYGYTF
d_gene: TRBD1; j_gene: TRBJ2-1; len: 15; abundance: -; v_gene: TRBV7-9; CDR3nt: TGTGCCAGCAGCCTCCGTGGGGACAGGTACAATGAGCAGTTCTTC; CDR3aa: CASSLRGDRYNEQFF
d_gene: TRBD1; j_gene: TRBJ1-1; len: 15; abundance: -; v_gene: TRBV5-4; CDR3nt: TGTGCCAGCAGCTTTGCCCCCGACAGGGGCACTGAAGCTTTCTTT; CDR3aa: CASSFAPDRGTEAFF
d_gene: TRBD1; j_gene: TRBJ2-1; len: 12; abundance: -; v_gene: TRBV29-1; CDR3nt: TGCAGCGGCGCACAGGGGCACAATGAGCAGTTCTTC; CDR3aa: CSGAQGHNEQFF
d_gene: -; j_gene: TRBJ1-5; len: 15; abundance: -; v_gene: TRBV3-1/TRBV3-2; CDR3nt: TGTGCCAGCAGCCAAGCAGGAAATAGCAATCAGCCCCAGCATTTT; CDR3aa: CASSQAGNSNQPQHF
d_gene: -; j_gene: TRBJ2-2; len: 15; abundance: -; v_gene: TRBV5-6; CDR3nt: TGTGCCAGCAGTCGGGGGGACACGAACACCGGGGAGCTGTTTTTT; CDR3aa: CASSRGDTNTGELFF
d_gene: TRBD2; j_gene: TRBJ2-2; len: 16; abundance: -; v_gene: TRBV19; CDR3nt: TGTGCCAGTAGTGTTACTAGCGCCGCGAGCACCGGGGAGCTGTTTTTT; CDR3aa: CASSVTSAASTGELFF
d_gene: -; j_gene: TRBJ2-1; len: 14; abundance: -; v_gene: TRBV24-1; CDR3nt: TGTGCCACCAGTGAAGCCGGGAAGTACAATGAGCAGTTCTTC; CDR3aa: CATSEAGKYNEQFF
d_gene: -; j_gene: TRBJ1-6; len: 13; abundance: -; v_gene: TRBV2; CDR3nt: TGTGCCAGCAGGAGGAGGCTAAATTCACCCCTCCACTTT; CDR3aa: CASRRRLNSPLHF
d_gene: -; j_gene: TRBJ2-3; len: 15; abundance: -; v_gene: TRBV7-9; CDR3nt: TGTGCCAGCACCCCCGGTGGTCGGGTTGAGGATACGCAGTATTTT; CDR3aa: CASTPGGRVEDTQYF
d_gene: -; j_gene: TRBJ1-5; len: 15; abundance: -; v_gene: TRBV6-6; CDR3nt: TGTGCCAGCAGTTACGAGAGCGGGGGCTTGCAGCCCCAGCATTTT; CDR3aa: CASSYESGGLQPQHF
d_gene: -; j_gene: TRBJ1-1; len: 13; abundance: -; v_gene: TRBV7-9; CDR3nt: TGTGCCAGCAGCCGAACCCGGGACACTGAAGCTTTCTTT; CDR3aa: CASSRTRDTEAFF
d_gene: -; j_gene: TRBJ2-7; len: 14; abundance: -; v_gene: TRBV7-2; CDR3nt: TGTGCCAGCAGCCCTGACAGGTACTCCTACGAGCAGTACTTC; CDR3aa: CASSPDRYSYEQYF
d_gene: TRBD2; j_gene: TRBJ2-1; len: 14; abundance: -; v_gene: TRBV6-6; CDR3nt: TGTGCCAGCGAAGGGACTAGCGGGATCAATGAGCAGTTCTTC; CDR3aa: CASEGTSGINEQFF
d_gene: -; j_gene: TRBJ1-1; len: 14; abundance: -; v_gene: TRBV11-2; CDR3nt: TGTGCCAGCAGCTTAGGATGGGGGGACACTGAAGCTTTCTTT; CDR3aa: CASSLGWGDTEAFF
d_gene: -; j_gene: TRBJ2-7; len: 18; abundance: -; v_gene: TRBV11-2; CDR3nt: TGTGCCAGCAGCCCCTCCAGGCGAACCGGGACTCCTCGGTACGAGCAGTACTTC; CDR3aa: CASSPSRRTGTPRYEQYF
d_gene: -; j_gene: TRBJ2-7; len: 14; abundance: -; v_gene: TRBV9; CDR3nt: TGTGCCAGCAGCGTTGACATGGTAGCCTACGAGCAGTACTTC; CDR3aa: CASSVDMVAYEQYF